The following is a TCR beta chain sequence with its context. This sample is part of a study of immune characterization of retroperitoneal liposarcoma. J was trimmed by 11 bases and V by 5 bases; bases with no gene match: 13. The CDR3 consists of 14 residues. Germline CDR1 is SGHAT and CDR2 is FQNNGV. A single record per CDR3 protein comes from TCRdb applying MiXCR to the PCR reads. The sample lists roughly 3,000 distinct CDR3 sequences, 45% to 55% occurring once. Sequenced input: tumor tissue. The chain employs TRBV11-2 and TRBJ2-5; 8 nucleotides line up with TRBD2. This TCR was recovered from a male donor with retroperitoneal liposarcoma. The CDR3 DNA sequence: TGTGCCAGCAGCGTCCGGGTCCGGGGGGGAGAGCAGTACTTC. It is translated as CASSVRVRGGEQYF.